The rows below give T cell receptor beta chains drawn from one sample of a study of cytomegalovirus exposure and HLA in healthy donors. This table comes from immunoSEQ multiplex PCR, and its TCRdb copy is limited to in-frame clones, with some not included. The sample lists roughly 100,000 clones; roughly 75% were seen once. The specimen sequenced was PBMCs. The receptor set was obtained from a man between 35 and 55 years old in good health and CMV-seronegative. CDR3s include the opening cysteine and the closing phenylalanine or tryptophan. A D gene is named only where the DNA matches it firmly. Clone size is shown for a subset of rows, as once, few, many or a class of expanded clone.

NA	TRBJ2-4	NA	TRBV6-1	TGTGCCAGCAGTAACAGGGAAGCCAAAAACATTCAGTACTTC	CASSNREAKNIQYF
TRBD1	TRBJ2-7	NA	TRBV29-1	TGCAGCGTAATAAACACAGGGGGCAGAGCCTCCTACGAGCAGTACTTC	CSVINTGGRASYEQYF
TRBD1	TRBJ1-5	NA	TRBV6-1	TGTGCCAGCAGGGGACAGGGGGCGATTAATCAGCCCCAGCATTTT	CASRGQGAINQPQHF
NA	TRBJ2-5	NA	TRBV5-1	TGCGCCAGCAGCAGGGGGGGGTACCAAGAGACCCAGTACTTC	CASSRGGYQETQYF
TRBD2	TRBJ2-7	NA	TRBV10-3	TGTGCCATCAGTTACTCCCAACTAGCGTCTCGCTACGAGCAGTACTTC	CAISYSQLASRYEQYF
NA	TRBJ2-5	NA	TRBV5-1	TGCGCCAGCACCACGACGTCGGGGAGAGAGACCCAGTACTTC	CASTTTSGRETQYF
NA	TRBJ1-2	NA	TRBV5-4	TGTGCCAGCAGCGGACAGTCCGGCTACACCTTC	CASSGQSGYTF
TRBD1	TRBJ2-2	NA	TRBV5-4	TGTGCCAGCAGCTCGGGACAGGTCGGGGAGCTGTTTTTT	CASSSGQVGELFF
NA	TRBJ1-2	NA	TRBV25-1	TGTGCCAGCAGTGAGCAACAGGACTATGGCTACACCTTC	CASSEQQDYGYTF
TRBD2	TRBJ2-3	NA	TRBV6-1	TGTGCCAGCCTCGCGGGGGGACGCACAGATACGCAGTATTTT	CASLAGGRTDTQYF
NA	TRBJ1-2	NA	TRBV6-5	TGTGCCAGCAGCTCAGACAGGCGCTCTAACTATGGCTACACCTTC	CASSSDRRSNYGYTF
TRBD1	TRBJ1-6	NA	TRBV27	TGTGCCAGCAGCTTAGCGGGACAGAGAAATTCACCCCTCCACTTT	CASSLAGQRNSPLHF
TRBD2	TRBJ2-1	NA	TRBV7-2	TGTGCCAGCAGCTTCGCGGGGGGGCCCCACAATGAGCAGTTCTTC	CASSFAGGPHNEQFF
NA	TRBJ2-2	NA	TRBV6-6	TGTGCCAGCAGTCAGACGGGGTTGAGCACCGGGGAGCTGTTTTTT	CASSQTGLSTGELFF
TRBD1	TRBJ1-1	NA	TRBV7-2	TGTGCCAGCAGCCTTACAGGGGGTATCACTGAAGCTTTCTTT	CASSLTGGITEAFF
TRBD2	TRBJ2-5	NA	TRBV4-1	TGCGCCAGCAGACGCGTCACCGGGACTAGCGGGGGGTTCTTGTACTTC	CASRRVTGTSGGFLYF
NA	TRBJ1-3	NA	TRBV7-9	TGTGCCAGCAGCTTAGGAGATTGGGGAAACACCATATATTTT	CASSLGDWGNTIYF
TRBD1	TRBJ1-2	NA	TRBV6-1	TGTGCCAGCAGTGAAGACAGGGGGGTGCTTGGCTACACCTTC	CASSEDRGVLGYTF
TRBD1	TRBJ1-6	once	TRBV29-1	TGCAGCGTCCTTTTGACAGGGGGTCCGGGATCACCCCTCCACTTT	CSVLLTGGPGSPLHF
NA	TRBJ2-6	NA	TRBV15	TGTGCCACCAGCAAACAGACCGGGGCCAACGTCCTGACTTTC	CATSKQTGANVLTF
TRBD2	TRBJ2-1	NA	TRBV5-1	TGCGCCAGCAGCTTGGAGTCGGGGGGGGGTTACAATGAGCAGTTCTTC	CASSLESGGGYNEQFF
TRBD1	TRBJ2-2	NA	TRBV7-9	TGTGCCAGCAGCTTAGGACAGGGTTTCGGGGAGCTGTTTTTT	CASSLGQGFGELFF
NA	TRBJ2-2	NA	TRBV6-6	TGTGCCAGCAATCAACTAGCAAGGTCGGGGGAGCTGTTTTTT	CASNQLARSGELFF
NA	TRBJ1-5	NA	TRBV6-1	TGTGCCAGCAGTGAATTCGGTCCAGGGTCTAGCAATCAGCCCCAGCATTTT	CASSEFGPGSSNQPQHF
TRBD1	TRBJ2-7	NA	TRBV6-5	TGTGCCAGCAGTACCCAGACAGGGGGCCTCTACGAGCAGTACTTC	CASSTQTGGLYEQYF
NA	TRBJ2-3	NA	TRBV5-1	TGCGCCAGCAGCCTTGACACTAGGAGCACAGATACGCAGTATTTT	CASSLDTRSTDTQYF
TRBD1	TRBJ1-1	NA	TRBV2	TGTGCCAGCAGTTCTGTCCGGGACAGTGAAGCTTTCTTT	CASSSVRDSEAFF
TRBD1	TRBJ2-5	NA	TRBV5-8	TGTGCCAGCAACGCAGGGGGCCAAGAGACCCAGTACTTC	CASNAGGQETQYF
NA	TRBJ2-3	NA	TRBV5-5	TGTGCCAGCAGCCCCGCCAGTACCTCCAGCACAGATACGCAGTATTTT	CASSPASTSSTDTQYF
TRBD2	TRBJ2-5	NA	TRBV11-3	TGTGCCAGCAGCCCGGGGGGGAACCAAGAGACCCAGTACTTC	CASSPGGNQETQYF
TRBD1	TRBJ1-1	once	TRBV7-9	TGTGCCAGCAGAATCGACAGGGATGAAGCTTTCTTT	CASRIDRDEAFF
TRBD1	TRBJ2-7	NA	TRBV29-1	TGCAGCGCCCGGGACAGCTCCTACGAGCAGTACTTC	CSARDSSYEQYF
TRBD1	TRBJ2-7	NA	TRBV19	TGTGCCAGTAGTACGCAGGTGGGACAGATTTACGAGCAGTACTTC	CASSTQVGQIYEQYF
NA	TRBJ2-7	NA	TRBV5-4	TGTGCCAGCAGCCAGACTGGCTCCTACGAGCAGTACTTC	CASSQTGSYEQYF
NA	TRBJ1-5	NA	TRBV18	TGTGCCAGCTCACCGGGTGGGGCAGGGGATCAGCCCCAGCATTTT	CASSPGGAGDQPQHF
NA	TRBJ1-5	NA	TRBV6-1	TGTGCCAGCAGGCAGGGGCTAGGGTCTGACCAGCCCCAGCATTTT	CASRQGLGSDQPQHF
NA	TRBJ2-3	once	TRBV6-6	TGTGCCAGCAGACCCCCAGGGGTCGGCACAGATACGCAGTATTTT	CASRPPGVGTDTQYF
NA	TRBJ2-5	NA	TRBV7-9	TGTTCCAGCAGCCTTAAACAGGGAAGGGATAAGGAGACCCAGTACTTC	CSSSLKQGRDKETQYF